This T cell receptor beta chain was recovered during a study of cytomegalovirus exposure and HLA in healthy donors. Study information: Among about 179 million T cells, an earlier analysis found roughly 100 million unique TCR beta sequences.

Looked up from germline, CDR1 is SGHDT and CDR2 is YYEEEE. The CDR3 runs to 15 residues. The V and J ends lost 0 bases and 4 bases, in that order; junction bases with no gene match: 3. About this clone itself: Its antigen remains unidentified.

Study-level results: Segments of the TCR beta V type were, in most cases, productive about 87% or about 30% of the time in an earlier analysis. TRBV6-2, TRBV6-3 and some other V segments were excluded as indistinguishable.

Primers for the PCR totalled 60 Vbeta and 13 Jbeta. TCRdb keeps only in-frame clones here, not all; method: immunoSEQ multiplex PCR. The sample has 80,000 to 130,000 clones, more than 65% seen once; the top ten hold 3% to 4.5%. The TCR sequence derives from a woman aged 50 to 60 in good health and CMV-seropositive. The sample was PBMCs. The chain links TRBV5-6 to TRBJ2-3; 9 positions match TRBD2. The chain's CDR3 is CASSLGLAGSDTQYF. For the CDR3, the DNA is TGTGCCAGCAGCTTGGGGCTAGCGGGGTCAGATACGCAGTATTTT.